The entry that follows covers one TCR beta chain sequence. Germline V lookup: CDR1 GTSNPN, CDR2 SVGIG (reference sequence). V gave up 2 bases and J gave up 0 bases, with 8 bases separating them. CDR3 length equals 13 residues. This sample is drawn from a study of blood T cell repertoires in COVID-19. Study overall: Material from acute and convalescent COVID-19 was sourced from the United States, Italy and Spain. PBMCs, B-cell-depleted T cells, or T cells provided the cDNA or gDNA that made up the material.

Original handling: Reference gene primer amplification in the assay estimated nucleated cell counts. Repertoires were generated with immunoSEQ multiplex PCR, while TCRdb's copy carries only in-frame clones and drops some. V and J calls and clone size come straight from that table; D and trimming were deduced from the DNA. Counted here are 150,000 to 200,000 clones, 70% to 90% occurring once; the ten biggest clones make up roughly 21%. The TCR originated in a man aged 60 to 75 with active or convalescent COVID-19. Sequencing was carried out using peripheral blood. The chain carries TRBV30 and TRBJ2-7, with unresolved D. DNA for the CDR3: TGTGCCTGGAGTCCCCCGGGCTCCTACGAGCAGTACTTC. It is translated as CAWSPPGSYEQYF.